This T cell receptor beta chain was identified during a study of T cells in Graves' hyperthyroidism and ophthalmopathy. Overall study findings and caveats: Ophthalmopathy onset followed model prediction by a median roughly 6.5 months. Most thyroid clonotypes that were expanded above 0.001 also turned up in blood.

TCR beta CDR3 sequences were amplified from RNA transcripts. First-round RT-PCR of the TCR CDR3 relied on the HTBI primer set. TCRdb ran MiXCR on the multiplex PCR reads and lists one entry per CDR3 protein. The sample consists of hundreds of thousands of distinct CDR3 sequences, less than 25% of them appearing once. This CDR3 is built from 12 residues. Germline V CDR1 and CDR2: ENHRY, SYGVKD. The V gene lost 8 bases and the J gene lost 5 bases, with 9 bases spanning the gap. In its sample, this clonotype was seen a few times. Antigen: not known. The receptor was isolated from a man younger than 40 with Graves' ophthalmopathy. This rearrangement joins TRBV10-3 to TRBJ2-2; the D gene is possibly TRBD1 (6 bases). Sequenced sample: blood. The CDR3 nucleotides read TGTGCCATCGGGCAGGGGACCGGGGAGCTGTTTTTT. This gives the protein CAIGQGTGELFF.